A selection of T cell receptor beta chains follows, all from one sample in a study of blood T cell repertoires in COVID-19. The repertoire was sequenced with immunoSEQ multiplex PCR; TCRdb's copy has only in-frame clones and lacks some. Among roughly 350,000 clones listed, about 88% were seen once. Sequencing input: peripheral blood. These receptors originate from a woman between 65 and 79 years old with COVID-19, enrolled during active disease. Each CDR3 is given with its conserved first and last residue. D genes are given only for firm matches. Not every row has a clone size; where given, it reads once, few, many or a size class.

j_call d_call v_call clone_size cdr3_nt cdr3_aa
TRBJ2-7 TRBD1 TRBV5-1 NA TGCGCCAGCAGCTCGTTAGGGGGCGCTTACGAGCAGTACTTC CASSSLGGAYEQYF
TRBJ1-2 TRBD1 TRBV6-5 many TGTGCCAGCATCGACAGGGGAGGTGGCTACACCTTC CASIDRGGGYTF
TRBJ1-2 NA TRBV24-1 once TGTGCCACCAGTGATGGTTATACAGGGCACGGCTATGGCTACACCTTC CATSDGYTGHGYGYTF
TRBJ1-5 NA TRBV12-3/TRBV12-4 few TGTGCCAGCAAGAGAGGGGGTCAGCCCCAGCATTTT CASKRGGQPQHF
TRBJ1-1 TRBD1 TRBV20-1 NA TGCAGTGCTAGTAACCAGGGGGCCTCGTGGACTGAAGCTTTCTTT CSASNQGASWTEAFF
TRBJ2-1 NA TRBV15 NA TGTGCCACCAGCAGAAGGGGCCCCTACAATGAGCAGTTCTTC CATSRRGPYNEQFF
TRBJ1-1 NA TRBV30 NA TGTGCCTGGATTAGGGTCCGGGGGGCGAGAGGCACTGAAGCTTTCTTT CAWIRVRGARGTEAFF
TRBJ1-5 NA TRBV7-2 few TGTGCCAGCAGCCAATCTACTGCCCAGCCCCAGCATTTT CASSQSTAQPQHF
TRBJ2-6 TRBD2 TRBV18 NA TGTGCCAGCCCAGGTCGGGGGGCTGGGGCCAACGTCCTGACTTTC CASPGRGAGANVLTF
TRBJ2-3 NA TRBV5-1 NA TGCGCCAGCAGCTTGGCCGGGGATTTAGCCACAGATACGCAGTATTTT CASSLAGDLATDTQYF
TRBJ2-6 NA TRBV10-3 NA TGTGCCATCAGTGAGGGACACACTTTCTCTGGGGCCAACGTCCTGACTTTC CAISEGHTFSGANVLTF
TRBJ1-5 TRBD1 TRBV19 NA TGTGCCAGTAGTACCCGACAGGGAGGCAATCAGCCCCAGCATTTT CASSTRQGGNQPQHF
TRBJ1-2 NA TRBV6-5 NA TGTGCCAGCAAATGGGTCAGGCCTAACTATGGCTACACCTTC CASKWVRPNYGYTF
TRBJ2-5 TRBD2 TRBV3-1/TRBV3-2 NA TGTGCCAGCAGCCAAGTCGGGACTAGCGGCCTCCTCCAAGAGACCCAGTACTTC CASSQVGTSGLLQETQYF
TRBJ1-2 TRBD1 TRBV3-1/TRBV3-2 few TGTGCCACCCGATCGCAGGGGGCGAGCTATGGCTACACCTTC CATRSQGASYGYTF
TRBJ2-2 TRBD1 TRBV28 NA TGTGCCAGCAGTTTGAGGGACAGGGGGTCGAACACCGGGGAGCTGTTTTTT CASSLRDRGSNTGELFF
TRBJ1-3 NA TRBV6-5 NA TGTGCCAGCAGGTCCGGTGGTAACTCTGGAAACACCATATATTTT CASRSGGNSGNTIYF
TRBJ1-1 NA TRBV5-8 NA TGTGCCAGCAGTCATAACAGGGACCCCGAAGCTTTCTTT CASSHNRDPEAFF
TRBJ2-7 NA TRBV12-3/TRBV12-4 once TGTGCCAGCAGTCCACAGGTTTTGGGCGAGCAGTACTTC CASSPQVLGEQYF
TRBJ1-1 NA TRBV10-2 many TGCGCCAGTCAAATGAACACTGAAGCTTTCTTT CASQMNTEAFF
TRBJ1-1 NA TRBV7-9 NA TGTGCCAGCAGCTTAACAGGGAACACTGAAGCTTTCTTT CASSLTGNTEAFF
TRBJ1-5 TRBD1 TRBV18 NA TGTGCCAGCTCACCCACAGGGGGCGTGGGGCAGCCCCAGCATTTT CASSPTGGVGQPQHF